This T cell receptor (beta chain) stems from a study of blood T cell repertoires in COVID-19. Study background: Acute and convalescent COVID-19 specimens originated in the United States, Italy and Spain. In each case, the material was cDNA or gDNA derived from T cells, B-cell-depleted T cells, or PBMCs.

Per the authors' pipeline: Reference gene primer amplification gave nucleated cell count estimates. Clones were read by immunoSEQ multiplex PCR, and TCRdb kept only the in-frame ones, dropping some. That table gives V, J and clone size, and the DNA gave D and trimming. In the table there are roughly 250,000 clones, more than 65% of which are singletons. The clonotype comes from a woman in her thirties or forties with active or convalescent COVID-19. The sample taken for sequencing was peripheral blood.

As DNA, the CDR3 is TGTGCCAGCAGCCCTGGGCAGTTAGCCTACAATGAGCAGTTCTTC. This encodes CASSPGQLAYNEQFF. The rearrangement links TRBV7-2 to TRBJ2-1; D not resolved. From germline, CDR1 is SGHTA and CDR2 FQGNSA. Trimming shortened V by 5 bases and J by 2 bases, and 13 bases separated the two germline ends. This CDR3 is built from 15 residues.